This is a list of T cell receptor beta chains from one sample in a study of CD8+ T cells in alopecia areata. TCRdb's copy holds only in-frame clones and misses some; the assay was immunoSEQ multiplex PCR. The sample records 200,000 to 250,000 clones, around 65% being singletons. The sequencing here drew on CD4+ T cells sorted from blood, taken at week 4, from a patient treated with tofacitinib. The receptors were gathered from a human donor with alopecia areata. The CDR3 runs from the conserved cysteine through the conserved F or W. D genes are given only for firm matches. The size field is filled for only some rows; it gives once, few, many or a size class.

len,abundance,j_gene,d_gene,v_gene,CDR3nt,CDR3aa
13,once,TRBJ1-6,NA,TRBV5-5,TGTGCCAGCAGCGGACTGACTGTCTCACCCCTCCACTTT,CASSGLTVSPLHF
15,NA,TRBJ1-5,TRBD1,TRBV23-1,TGCGCCAGCAGTCAGACAGGGAATAGCAATCAGCCCCAGCATTTT,CASSQTGNSNQPQHF
13,once,TRBJ1-3,TRBD1,TRBV11-2,TGTGCCAGCAGCCTGGGACAGGGAAACACCATATATTTT,CASSLGQGNTIYF
10,few,TRBJ2-7,NA,TRBV29-1,TGCAGCGTTGGGACAACCGAGCAGTACTTC,CSVGTTEQYF
13,NA,TRBJ2-3,NA,TRBV5-6,TGTGCCAGCAGTCGTCTCAGCACAGATACGCAGTATTTT,CASSRLSTDTQYF
11,NA,TRBJ2-7,NA,TRBV29-1,TGCAGCGTTGTTGTTCACGCCAAGCAGTACTTC,CSVVVHAKQYF
12,NA,TRBJ2-3,NA,TRBV30,TGTGCCTGGAGTGTACGAGCGGGCACGCAGTATTTT,CAWSVRAGTQYF
15,NA,TRBJ2-2,NA,TRBV6-1,TGTGCCAGCAGTGAAGTCGCAGGGAACACCGGGGAGCTGTTTTTT,CASSEVAGNTGELFF
14,few,TRBJ2-2,NA,TRBV29-1,TGCAGCGTTGAGCGGGCAGCAAACACCGGGGAGCTGTTTTTT,CSVERAANTGELFF
16,NA,TRBJ2-1,TRBD1,TRBV5-4,TGTGCCAGCAGCCTGCCGAGGACAGGGGCCTACAATGAGCAGTTCTTC,CASSLPRTGAYNEQFF
13,NA,TRBJ2-5,NA,TRBV30,TGTGCCTGTCACAGGGTAATGGGGGAGACCCAGTACTTC,CACHRVMGETQYF
13,NA,TRBJ1-2,NA,TRBV7-9,TGTGCCAGCAGCTTGGACACGAACTATGGCTACACCTTC,CASSLDTNYGYTF
15,NA,TRBJ1-2,TRBD1,TRBV4-3,TGCGCCAGCAGCCAAGGCGGGACAGCGAACTATGGCTACACCTTC,CASSQGGTANYGYTF
14,NA,TRBJ1-2,TRBD1,TRBV9,TGTGCCAGCAGCGGGGGGACAGGGGACTATGGCTACACCTTC,CASSGGTGDYGYTF
15,NA,TRBJ2-3,NA,TRBV30,TGTGCCTGGAGTGCCCGGTTCGGAAGCACAGATACGCAGTATTTT,CAWSARFGSTDTQYF
16,NA,TRBJ2-1,TRBD2,TRBV10-3,TGTGCCATCAGTGAGTACGCGGGGGGGCGTATCAATGAGCAGTTCTTC,CAISEYAGGRINEQFF
13,NA,TRBJ1-1,TRBD1,TRBV30,TGTGCCCGAGCGTATCTACAGGGGACTGAAGCTTTCTTT,CARAYLQGTEAFF
12,NA,TRBJ1-1,NA,TRBV30,TGTGCCTGGATAACGCAGGGTTCGAGTGCTTTCTTT,CAWITQGSSAFF
15,NA,TRBJ2-5,NA,TRBV18,TGTGCCAGCTCACCGGATCGGGGGGCCTCTAGGACCCAGTACTTC,CASSPDRGASRTQYF
14,once,TRBJ2-2,TRBD2,TRBV7-2,TGTGCCAGCAGCTCGACTAGCGGGGACGGGGAGCTGTTTTTT,CASSSTSGDGELFF
14,NA,TRBJ1-5,NA,TRBV6-5,TGTGCCAGCAGCCGGGACGGAACAAATCAGCCCCAGCATTTT,CASSRDGTNQPQHF
14,NA,TRBJ2-7,TRBD1,TRBV5-1,TGCGCCAGCGGAACCGGGACAGGGTGGAGCGAGCAGTACTTC,CASGTGTGWSEQYF
12,NA,TRBJ1-5,NA,TRBV19,TGTGCCAGTGGGTGGGTTCGTCAGCCCCAGCATTTT,CASGWVRQPQHF
13,NA,TRBJ2-1,NA,TRBV9,TGTGCCAGCAGCGTAGGCCCAACGAATGAGCAGTTCTTC,CASSVGPTNEQFF
13,NA,TRBJ2-5,TRBD2,TRBV7-2,TGTGCCAGCAGCCCAGACTCGGGGGGGACCCAGTACTTC,CASSPDSGGTQYF
13,NA,TRBJ2-5,NA,TRBV29-1,TGCAGCGTCGCGCGAAGTTTACAAGAGACCCAGTACTTC,CSVARSLQETQYF
13,NA,TRBJ1-1,TRBD1,TRBV10-3,TGTGCCATCAGTGATGACAGGGACACTGAAGCTTTCTTT,CAISDDRDTEAFF
14,NA,TRBJ2-2,NA,TRBV7-7,TGTGCTAGCAGCTTAAATGGGGGAGCCGGGGAGCTGTTTTTT,CASSLNGGAGELFF
14,once,TRBJ1-2,NA,TRBV6-5,TGTGCCAGCAGTGGGGCAGGGTTAGACTATGGCTACACCTTC,CASSGAGLDYGYTF
15,few,TRBJ1-5,NA,TRBV7-2,TGTGCCAGCAGCTTAGTCCAGGGGAACAATCAGCCCCAGCATTTT,CASSLVQGNNQPQHF
14,NA,TRBJ2-2,NA,TRBV11-1,TGTGCCAGCAGCTTAGCGCAACCAGCCGGGGAGCTGTTTTTT,CASSLAQPAGELFF
16,NA,TRBJ2-7,NA,TRBV9,TGTGCCAGCAGCGTGCGTGGGTGGGGCATCCCCGTCGAGCAGTACTTC,CASSVRGWGIPVEQYF
12,few,TRBJ2-5,NA,TRBV30,TGTGCCTGGTTGGCCCAAGGAGAGACCCAGTACTTC,CAWLAQGETQYF
15,NA,TRBJ2-2,NA,TRBV5-1,TGCGCCAGCAGCTTGGGGACGGTTAACACCGGGGAGCTGTTTTTT,CASSLGTVNTGELFF
13,NA,TRBJ1-1,NA,TRBV7-6,TGTGCCAGCAGCCCGACTAGGAACACTGAAGCTTTCTTT,CASSPTRNTEAFF
12,NA,TRBJ2-3,NA,TRBV2,TGTGCCAGCAGTGAGTCTAAAGATACGCAGTATTTT,CASSESKDTQYF
16,NA,TRBJ2-3,NA,TRBV5-1,TGCGCCAGCAGCTTAATAACAGGGTACGGGACAGATACGCAGTATTTT,CASSLITGYGTDTQYF
15,few,TRBJ1-5,NA,TRBV19,TGTGCCAGTAGACTGGACAGTTATAGCAATCAGCCCCAGCATTTT,CASRLDSYSNQPQHF
11,NA,TRBJ2-3,NA,TRBV20-1,TGCAGTGCAGATAAGACAGATACGCAGTATTTT,CSADKTDTQYF
15,NA,TRBJ1-5,TRBD1,TRBV7-2,TGTGCCAGCAGCCCCCAAATGGACAGGGTGGGGACCCAGCATTTT,CASSPQMDRVGTQHF
13,once,TRBJ1-2,NA,TRBV29-1,TGCAGCGTTGATGACACGACTGACTCTGGCTACACCTTC,CSVDDTTDSGYTF